The 26 T cell receptor beta chains below were found in one sample sequenced in a study of blood T cell repertoires in COVID-19. TCRdb's table, derived via immunoSEQ multiplex PCR, lists solely in-frame clones and lacks some. Of around 120,000 clones detected, more than 60% appear once; the ten largest clones hold about 2.3%. Sequenced input: peripheral blood. These TCRs come from a man between 65 and 85 years old with acute or convalescent COVID-19.

The chain uses TRBV29-1 and TRBJ2-3; possible D gene TRBD1, 5 bases. The CDR3 has 13 residues. V lost 6 bases to trimming and J lost 0 bases, with 10 bases between them. CDR1 and CDR2 from the germline V gene are SQVTM and ANQGSEA. The DNA for the CDR3 is TGCAGCGTCCAGGGATCTAGCACAGATACGCAGTATTTT. Protein: CSVQGSSTDTQYF.

V gene TRBV24-1 combines with J gene TRBJ1-2, with D possibly matching TRBD1 (6 bases). CDR3 size: 15 residues. Germline assignment: CDR1 KGHDR and CDR2 SFDVKD. The V and J ends lost 3 bases and 6 bases respectively, with 16 bases between them. The CDR3 region is CATSDPQGPGDGYTF. CDR3 in DNA: TGTGCCACCAGTGATCCACAGGGCCCTGGAGATGGCTACACCTTC.

This rearrangement joins TRBV5-1 to TRBJ1-5, with 8 positions matching TRBD1. The CDR3 consists of 17 residues. With 0 bases clipped from V and 7 bases from J, the junction kept 12 bases outside the gene matches. The germline CDR1 and CDR2 sequences are SGHRS and YFSETQ. The CDR3 DNA reads TGCGCCAGCAGCTTGGATGGTACAGGGGGAGGAGTGCAGCCCCAGCATTTT. This gives the protein CASSLDGTGGGVQPQHF.

This clone appeared a single time. The rearrangement links TRBV6-6 to TRBJ2-3, with TRBD2 matching over 11 bases. Trimming took 2 bases from V and 6 from J; bases not matched to a gene: 7. The CDR3 has 16 amino acids. CDR1 is MNHNY, CDR2 SVGAGI, per germline (reference sequence). The CDR3 region is CASSYPLAGGQDTQYF. The CDR3 nucleotides read TGTGCCAGCAGTTACCCTCTAGCGGGGGGCCAGGATACGCAGTATTTT.

This chain joins TRBV7-3 and TRBJ1-3, with D perhaps matching TRBD1 (6 bases). V lost 2 bases and J 2 bases, leaving 7 bases between the germline ends. The length of the CDR3 is 14 residues. Per germline, CDR1 SGHTA and CDR2 FQGTGA. CDR3 DNA: TGTGCCAGCAGCTTAGGGACAACTGGAAACACCATATATTTT. Amino acid sequence: CASSLGTTGNTIYF. Full variable domain (outside the CDR3, taken from reference TRBV7-3 and TRBJ1-3): GAGVSQTPSNKVTEKGKYVELRCDPISGHTALYWYRQSLGQGPEFLIYFQGTGAADDSGLPNDRFFAVRPEGSVSTLKIQRTERGDSAVYLCASSLGTTGNTIYFGEGSWLTVV.

This chain connects TRBV6-5 to TRBJ1-4, with a tentative D call TRBD1 (6 bases). CDR1 MNHEY and CDR2 SVGAGI come from the germline V gene. This CDR3 contains 15 residues. Trimming removed 1 base at V and 2 bases at J, with 8 bases between. The CDR3 DNA sequence: TGTGCCAGCAGTTACTGGCAGGGGACTAATGAAAAACTGTTTTTT. It yields the protein CASSYWQGTNEKLFF.

The gene calls are TRBV7-2 and TRBJ2-5; the D gene is possibly TRBD2 (6 bases). The CDR3 sequence is 13 residues long. Per germline, CDR1 SGHTA and CDR2 FQGNSA. Trimming took 2 bases from V and 7 from J, leaving 11 bases between them. Written as DNA, the CDR3 is TGTGCCAGCAGCTTAATCGAGGGAGGGACCCAGTACTTC. This codes for CASSLIEGGTQYF.

This clone appeared a few times. This rearrangement joins TRBV7-9 to TRBJ2-5; the D gene is possibly TRBD2 (5 bases). Germline assignment: CDR1 SEHNR and CDR2 FQNEAQ (reference sequence). The CDR3 contains 14 residues. With 2 bases removed from V and 5 bases from J, the gap between germline ends came to 12 bases. DNA of the CDR3: TGTGCCAGCAGCTTACGGGGTCGAGGGGAGACCCAGTACTTC. Translation: CASSLRGRGETQYF.

The rearrangement uses TRBV7-3 and TRBJ1-1; TRBD1 might be the D (5 bases). Germline CDR1 is SGHTA and CDR2 is FQGTGA. This CDR3 has 15 amino acids. V dropped 0 bases and J dropped 1 base, with 9 bases sitting between them. CDR3 amino acids: CASSLTRQPNTEAFF. CDR3 in DNA: TGTGCCAGCAGCTTAACCCGACAGCCGAACACTGAAGCTTTCTTT.

This chain joins TRBV29-1 and TRBJ2-5; 9 nucleotides match TRBD1. The J segment lost 7 bases and the V segment lost 7 bases, leaving 16 bases of the junction unmatched. Germline V gene sequence: CDR1 SQVTM, CDR2 ANQGSEA. This CDR3 is built from 15 residues. CDR3 nucleotide sequence: TGCAGCGCAGTCCCGGGACAGGGAGTCATCGGGACCCAGTACTTC. Translation: CSAVPGQGVIGTQYF.

The chain joins TRBV6-5 to TRBJ2-7; 8 bases fit TRBD2. CDR1 MNHEY and CDR2 SVGAGI come from the germline V gene. There are 14 residues in the CDR3. Unmatched junction bases numbered 8, after V lost 6 bases and J lost 4 bases. The CDR3 nucleotides are TGTGCCAGCAGAATGGCGGGGGGCGGGTACGAGCAGTACTTC. Amino acids: CASRMAGGGYEQYF.

The DNA for the CDR3 is TGTGCCAGCAGTTCGACAGGGTTGGGTGGAAACACCATATATTTT. This sequence encodes CASSSTGLGGNTIYF. V and J are TRBV27 and TRBJ1-3, with 7 positions matching TRBD1. This CDR3 comprises 15 residues. Germline CDR1 is MNHEY and CDR2 is SMNVEV (reference sequence). Trimming at V came to 4 bases and at J to 3 bases, leaving 6 bases not matched to a gene.

V gene TRBV6-5 combines with J gene TRBJ2-4; no clear D gene. There are 15 residues in the CDR3. V was trimmed by 8 bases and J by 0 bases, leaving 14 bases between them. Per the germline V gene, CDR1 is MNHEY and CDR2 is SVGAGI. In DNA, the CDR3 is TGTGCCAGCGGTACAGTTACCGAAGCCAAAAACATTCAGTACTTC. This sequence encodes CASGTVTEAKNIQYF.

This sequence joins TRBV7-2 and TRBJ1-2; D unclear. Trimming removed 1 base from V and 4 bases from J, with 7 bases in between. Germline values: CDR1 SGHTA, CDR2 FQGNSA. The CDR3 contains 13 residues. CDR3 sequence reads: CASSLVSGYGYTF. CDR3 bases: TGTGCCAGCAGCTTAGTGTCAGGCTATGGCTACACCTTC.

This clone was seen only once. The CDR3, as DNA: TGTGCCAGCAGCATAGTGATGAACACTGAAGCTTTCTTT. Protein: CASSIVMNTEAFF. The chain couples TRBV5-4 to TRBJ1-1; D remains ambiguous. V lost 4 bases and J lost 0, with 7 bases in between. The germline CDR1 and CDR2 sequences are SGHNT and YYREEE (reference sequence). This CDR3 is 13 amino acids long.

The chain carries TRBV12-3 or TRBV12-4 and TRBJ1-2; the D is unclear. V was cut by 6 bases and J by 8 bases, with 13 bases left in between. The CDR3 is made up of 12 amino acids. Written as DNA, the CDR3 is TGTGCCAGCAGCCAACCGCCGGGAGGCTACACCTTC. Amino acid sequence: CASSQPPGGYTF.

This clone was detected only once. V is TRBV9 and J is TRBJ2-1; D remains ambiguous. The CDR3 runs to 15 residues. Trimming shortened V by 0 bases and J by 0 bases, and 7 bases separated the two germline ends. Germline assignment: CDR1 SGDLS and CDR2 YYNGEE. The CDR3 nucleotides are TGTGCCAGCAGCGTAGTGGCAGACTCCTACAATGAGCAGTTCTTC. Protein sequence: CASSVVADSYNEQFF.

This rearrangement joins TRBV9 to TRBJ2-1, with TRBD2 identical over 8 bases. The V gene end was trimmed by 0 bases and the J gene end by 11 bases; junction bases not matched to a gene: 13. Germline loops: CDR1 SGDLS, CDR2 YYNGEE. The CDR3 loop spans 16 amino acids. DNA for the CDR3: TGTGCCAGCAGCGTAGAAGGGGGGACTAGGGTGGAACAGCAGTTCTTC. Its translation is CASSVEGGTRVEQQFF.

The chain couples TRBV7-2 to TRBJ2-7; maybe TRBD1 (5 bases). Between the trimmed V and J ends, which lost 2 bases and 1 base, there was a span of 12 bases. Germline V gene lookup returns CDR1 SGHTA and CDR2 FQGNSA. This CDR3 is built from 15 residues. The CDR3 nucleotides read TGTGCCAGCAGCTTACAGTTTGACAGTTCCTACGAGCAGTACTTC. Translation: CASSLQFDSSYEQYF.

The V call is TRBV4-3, the J call TRBJ1-2; perhaps TRBD1 as D (6 bases). This CDR3 region has 14 residues. CDR1 and CDR2 (germline): LGHNA, YSLEER. V was clipped by 3 bases and J by 6 bases, with 14 bases between them. The CDR3 spells CASSQRRGAHGYTF. In DNA, the CDR3 is TGCGCCAGCAGCCAGAGACGGGGGGCCCATGGCTACACCTTC.

This chain links TRBV7-2 with TRBJ1-4; the D is unclear. Germline V gene data show CDR1 as SGHTA and CDR2 as FQGNSA. The V and J ends lost 5 bases and 0 bases respectively, with 7 bases between them. CDR3 length equals 14 residues. CDR3 residues: CASSRGSTNEKLFF. The CDR3 nucleotides are TGTGCCAGCAGCCGGGGTTCAACTAATGAAAAACTGTTTTTT.

V gene TRBV4-3 combines with J gene TRBJ2-7, with TRBD1 as a possible D gene (6 bases). This CDR3 spans 14 amino acids. Germline V gives CDR1 LGHNA, CDR2 YSLEER. The ends were cut back, 2 bases at V and 5 bases at J, with 13 bases in the middle. The CDR3 coding sequence is TGCGCCAGCAGCCAACGGTGGCAGGGGAACGAGCAGTACTTC. The encoded protein is CASSQRWQGNEQYF.

CDR3 DNA: TGTGCCAGCAGTTCAGGGGGCGCGGGCAATCAGCCCCAGCATTTT. This codes for CASSSGGAGNQPQHF. The chain uses TRBV6-2 or TRBV6-3 and TRBJ1-5; 8 bases fit TRBD1. The CDR3 consists of 15 residues. V lost 4 bases, J lost 2 bases, and 4 bases stayed unmatched. The V gene's germline CDR1 is MNHEY and CDR2 SVGEGT.

V gene TRBV9 combines with J gene TRBJ1-4; the D is unclear. Trimming removed 4 bases from V and 2 bases from J, with 12 bases in between. The length of the CDR3 is 15 residues. The V gene's germline CDR1 is SGDLS and CDR2 YYNGEE. CDR3 sequence (DNA): TGTGCCAGCAGCAGAGCCGGAGACACTAATGAAAAACTGTTTTTT. Translated: CASSRAGDTNEKLFF.

The rearrangement uses TRBV7-2 and TRBJ2-7, with TRBD1 matching 9 bases. V shed 0 bases, J shed 2 bases, and the junction held 2 bases outside the gene matches. This CDR3 contains 15 residues. Germline CDR1 and CDR2: SGHTA and FQGNSA. The CDR3 protein is CASSLADRGPYEQYF. CDR3 nucleotide sequence: TGTGCCAGCAGCTTAGCGGACAGGGGCCCCTACGAGCAGTACTTC.

In this sample, this clone turned up a few times. The same CDR3 is also encoded by other DNA sequences in this sample. The V gene is TRBV3-1 (or the pseudogene TRBV3-2), the J gene TRBJ1-1, with a tentative D call TRBD1 (5 bases). V dropped 3 bases and J dropped 4 bases, with 9 bases sitting between them. The CDR3 length is 13 residues. Germline V gene lookup returns CDR1 LGHDT and CDR2 YNNKEL (reference sequence). CDR3 sequence (DNA): TGTGCCAGCAGCCAGGGGCGAGGCACTGAAGCTTTCTTT. Translated: CASSQGRGTEAFF.